This T cell receptor (beta chain) was sequenced in a study of CD8 T cells in ankylosing spondylitis. Findings and limits, study-wide: Researchers reportedly found disease-linked clones significantly enriched in matched ankylosing spondylitis synovial fluid.

As for this clonotype: Its antigen is undetermined.

A single record per CDR3 protein comes from TCRdb applying MiXCR to the 5' RACE reads. This sample carries 350,000 or so distinct CDR3 sequences, more than 9% of them seen once, and the ten largest clones take roughly 9%. Losses at the gene ends were 5 bases for V and 7 bases for J; bases not matched to a gene: 9. The germline V gene encodes CDR1 LNHDA and CDR2 SQIVND (reference sequence). This CDR3 has 15 residues. The sample consisted of blood, either unsorted or a sorted T cell fraction (not recorded which). The TCR comes from a female donor with ankylosing spondylitis or in good health (not recorded which). The chain is built from TRBV19 and TRBJ1-5; TRBD1 aligns across 9 bases. The CDR3 reads CASSPGTGRRQPQHF. The CDR3 nucleotides read TGTGCCAGTAGTCCGGGGACAGGGAGACGGCAGCCCCAGCATTTT.